The T cell receptor beta chain described here comes from a study of T cells in Graves' hyperthyroidism and ophthalmopathy. This clonotype was found many times. The CDR3 length is 15 residues. V was clipped by 2 bases and J by 0 bases, with 7 bases between them. CDR1 and CDR2 (germline): LNHDA, SQIVND (reference sequence). From RNA transcripts, TCR beta CDR3 regions were amplified. First-round RT-PCR with HTBI primers amplified the TCR CDR3 region. TCRdb ran MiXCR on the multiplex PCR reads and lists one entry per CDR3 protein. The table records over 250,000 distinct CDR3 sequences, about 25% of them present only once.

Sequenced: blood. This sequence originates from a man in his forties or fifties with Graves' hyperthyroidism that later progressed to Graves' ophthalmopathy. The rearrangement joins TRBV19 to TRBJ2-2, with D uncertain. In DNA form, the CDR3 reads TGTGCCAGTAGTATATCAGCGTCGAACACCGGGGAGCTGTTTTTT. The encoded protein is CASSISASNTGELFF.